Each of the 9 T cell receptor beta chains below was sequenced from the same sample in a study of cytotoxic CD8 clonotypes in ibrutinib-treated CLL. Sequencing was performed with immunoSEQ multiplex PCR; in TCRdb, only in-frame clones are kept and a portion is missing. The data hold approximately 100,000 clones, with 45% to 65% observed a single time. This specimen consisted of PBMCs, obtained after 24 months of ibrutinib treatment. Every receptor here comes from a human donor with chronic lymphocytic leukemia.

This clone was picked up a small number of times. CDR3 bases: TGTGCCAGCAGCCTTAGGGGGAAGGTGGGCGAAAAACTGTTTTTT. This gives the protein CASSLRGKVGEKLFF. The chain employs TRBV5-6 and TRBJ1-4; tentative D call: TRBD1 (6 bases). The germline gives CDR1 SGHDT, CDR2 YYEEEE. Trimming cost V 4 bases and J 8 bases, with 18 bases left between them. The CDR3 sequence is 15 residues long.

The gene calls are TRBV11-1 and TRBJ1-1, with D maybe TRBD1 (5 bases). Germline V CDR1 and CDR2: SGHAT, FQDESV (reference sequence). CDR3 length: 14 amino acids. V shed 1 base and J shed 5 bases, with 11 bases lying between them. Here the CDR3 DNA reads TGTGCCAGCAGCTTAGGCCTCGGGGGGACTGAAGCTTTCTTT. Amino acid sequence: CASSLGLGGTEAFF. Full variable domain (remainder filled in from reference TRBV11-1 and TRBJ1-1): EAEVAQSPRYKITEKSQAVAFWCDPISGHATLYWYRQILGQGPELLVQFQDESVVDDSQLPKDRFSAERLKGVDSTLKIQPAELGDSAMYLCASSLGLGGTEAFFGQGTRLTVV.

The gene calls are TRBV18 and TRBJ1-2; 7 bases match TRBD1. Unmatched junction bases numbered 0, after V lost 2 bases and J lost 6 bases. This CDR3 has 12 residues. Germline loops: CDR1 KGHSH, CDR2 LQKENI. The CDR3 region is CASSPDRDGYTF. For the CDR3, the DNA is TGTGCCAGCTCACCAGACAGGGATGGCTACACCTTC.

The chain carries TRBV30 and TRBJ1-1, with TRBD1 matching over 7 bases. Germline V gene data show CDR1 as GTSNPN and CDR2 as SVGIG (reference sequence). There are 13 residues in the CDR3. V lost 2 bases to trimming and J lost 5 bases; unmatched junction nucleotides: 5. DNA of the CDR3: TGTGCCTGGAGTAGGTTACAGGGGACTGAAGCTTTCTTT. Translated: CAWSRLQGTEAFF.

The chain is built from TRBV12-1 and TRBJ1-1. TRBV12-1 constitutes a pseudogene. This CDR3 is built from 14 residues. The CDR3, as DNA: TGTGCCAGCAGCAGATTCACTGGGAACACTGAAGCTTTCTTT. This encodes CASSRFTGNTEAFF.

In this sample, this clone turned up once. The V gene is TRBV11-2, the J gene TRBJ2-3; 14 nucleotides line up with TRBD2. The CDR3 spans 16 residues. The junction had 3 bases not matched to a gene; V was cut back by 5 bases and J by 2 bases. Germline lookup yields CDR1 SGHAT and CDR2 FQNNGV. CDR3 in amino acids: CASSLTSGGATDTQYF. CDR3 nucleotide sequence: TGTGCCAGCAGCCTGACTAGCGGGGGGGCCACAGATACGCAGTATTTT.

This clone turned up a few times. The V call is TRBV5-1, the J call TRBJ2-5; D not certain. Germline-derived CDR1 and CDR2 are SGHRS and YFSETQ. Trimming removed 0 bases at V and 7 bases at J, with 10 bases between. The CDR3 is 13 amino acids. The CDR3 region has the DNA TGCGCCAGCAGCTTGGAACCGTTAGGGACCCAGTACTTC. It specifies CASSLEPLGTQYF.

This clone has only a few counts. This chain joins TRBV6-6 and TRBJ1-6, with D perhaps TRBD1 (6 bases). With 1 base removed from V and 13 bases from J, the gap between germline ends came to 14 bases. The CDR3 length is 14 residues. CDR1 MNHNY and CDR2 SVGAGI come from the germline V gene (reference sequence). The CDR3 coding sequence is TGTGCCAGCAGTTACTGGGGACATTTGCTCCCCCTCCACTTT. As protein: CASSYWGHLLPLHF.

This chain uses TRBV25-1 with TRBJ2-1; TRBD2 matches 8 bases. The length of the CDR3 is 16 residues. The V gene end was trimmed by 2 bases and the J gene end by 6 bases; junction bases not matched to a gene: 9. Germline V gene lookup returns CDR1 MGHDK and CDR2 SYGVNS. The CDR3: CASSEPAVAGGNEQFF. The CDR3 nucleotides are TGTGCCAGCAGTGAACCCGCCGTGGCGGGGGGCAATGAGCAGTTCTTC.